The 23 T cell receptor beta chains reported below all come from one sample, sequenced in a study of T cell changes during pregnancy in multiple sclerosis. The assay was immunoSEQ multiplex PCR, and TCRdb's table has in-frame clones only and misses some. Seen here are 40,000 or so clones, 91% observed once, and the top ten hold 0.46%. The material was CD4+ T cells from peripheral blood mononuclear cells, obtained in the third trimester of pregnancy. The receptor source for this set is a female donor in good health, enrolled as a control in a pregnancy study.

The CDR3 sequence is CASSHPGLADYNEQFF. The DNA for the CDR3 is TGTGCCAGCAGCCACCCGGGACTAGCGGATTACAATGAGCAGTTCTTC. The genes are TRBV21-1 and TRBJ2-1; the D call of TRBD2 is as the table states it, not checked on the DNA. TRBV21-1 is a listed pseudogene. This CDR3 has 16 residues.

The V and J genes are TRBV6-4 and TRBJ2-1; 11 bases agree with TRBD2. The CDR3 is 15 residues long. V lost 6 bases and J lost 4; bases outside the gene matches: 5. CDR1 is MRHNA, CDR2 SNTAGT, per germline. CDR3 DNA sequence: TGTGCCAGCAGCCCCGGGACTAGCGGATACAATGAGCAGTTCTTC. Its protein is CASSPGTSGYNEQFF.

The J gene is TRBJ2-3, the V gene TRBV6-6; 8 positions match TRBD2. The germline V gene has CDR1 MNHNY and CDR2 SVGAGI (reference sequence). The J segment lost 3 bases and the V segment lost 6 bases, leaving 5 bases of the junction unmatched. This CDR3 contains 14 residues. CDR3 region: CASRAGTSTDTQYF. DNA of the CDR3: TGTGCCAGCAGAGCCGGGACTAGTACAGATACGCAGTATTTT.

The J gene is TRBJ2-2, the V gene TRBV5-1; 14 bases map to TRBD2. The CDR3 totals 17 residues. The germline gives CDR1 SGHRS, CDR2 YFSETQ. Trimming removed 4 bases from V and 2 bases from J; junction bases left unmatched: 4. The CDR3 reads CASSPGTSGRNTGELFF. The CDR3 bases are TGCGCCAGCAGCCCCGGGACTAGCGGGAGAAACACCGGGGAGCTGTTTTTT.

The gene calls are TRBV7-2 and TRBJ1-6; D ambiguous. CDR3 length: 13 residues. V was shortened by 2 bases and J by 8 bases, with 7 bases between the two germline ends. From germline, CDR1 is SGHTA and CDR2 FQGNSA. The chain's CDR3 is CASSLSQDSPLHF. CDR3 DNA: TGTGCCAGCAGCTTATCGCAGGATTCACCCCTCCACTTT.

The chain combines TRBV5-6 with TRBJ1-2; a weak D match, TRBD1 (6 bases). The CDR3 totals 14 residues. V shed 0 bases and J shed 0 bases, with 6 bases lying between them. Germline V gene lookup returns CDR1 SGHDT and CDR2 YYEEEE. The CDR3 protein is CASSLGQANYGYTF. In DNA, the CDR3 is TGTGCCAGCAGCTTGGGACAGGCTAACTATGGCTACACCTTC.

This sequence joins TRBV7-6 and TRBJ2-1; 7 bases agree with TRBD2. V shed 3 bases, J shed 10 bases, and the junction held 3 bases outside the gene matches. CDR3 size: 12 residues. Germline CDR1 SGHVS, CDR2 FNYEAQ. The CDR3 is CASSFQAGEQFF. The DNA of the CDR3 is TGTGCCAGCAGCTTCCAAGCGGGAGAGCAGTTCTTC.

The rearrangement links TRBV7-2 to TRBJ2-1, with 7 bases that match TRBD2. The CDR3 loop spans 14 amino acids. Germline-derived CDR1 and CDR2 are SGHTA and FQGNSA. J was trimmed by 12 bases and V by 5 bases; bases with no gene match: 13. This CDR3 reads CASSRGGGVVWQFF. The DNA of the CDR3 is TGTGCCAGCAGCAGGGGTGGGGGGGTTGTGTGGCAGTTCTTC.

The chain is built from TRBV28 and TRBJ2-7; 8 bases are shared with TRBD1. Looked up from germline, CDR1 is MDHEN and CDR2 is SYDVKM. V lost 4 bases, J lost 0 bases, and 8 bases stayed unmatched. The CDR3 consists of 16 residues. This chain's CDR3 is CASSSSDRASSYEQYF. As DNA, the CDR3 is TGTGCCAGCAGTTCCTCGGACAGGGCCAGCTCCTACGAGCAGTACTTC.

This clone was seen once. This chain joins TRBV2 and TRBJ2-1, with 10 bases lining up with TRBD2. V lost 5 bases to trimming and J lost 10 bases; unmatched junction nucleotides: 8. The germline V gene has CDR1 SNHLY and CDR2 FYNNEI. This CDR3 is built from 14 residues. CDR3 protein: CASSRASGSGEQFF. The CDR3 DNA reads as TGTGCCAGCAGTAGGGCTAGCGGGAGCGGGGAGCAGTTCTTC.

The chain combines TRBV27 with TRBJ2-3; no clear D. V was pared by 3 bases and J by 0 bases, with 10 bases between. The V gene's germline CDR1 is MNHEY and CDR2 SMNVEV (reference sequence). The CDR3 contains 15 residues. CDR3 protein: CASSLWPPSTDTQYF. CDR3 coding DNA: TGTGCCAGCAGTTTGTGGCCGCCTAGCACAGATACGCAGTATTTT.

The chain combines TRBV21-1 with TRBJ1-5; TRBD1 is the table's D call, not checked against the DNA. TRBV21-1 is designated a pseudogene. The CDR3 has 14 amino acids. For the CDR3, the DNA is TGTGCCAGCAGCAAAGTGGGACAGAATCAGCCCCAGCATTTT. This sequence encodes CASSKVGQNQPQHF.

The J gene is TRBJ2-3, the V gene TRBV11-2; the D gene is possibly TRBD2 (5 bases). The germline V and J ends were trimmed by 6 bases and 6 bases, with 10 bases remaining between them. The CDR3 totals 12 residues. The V gene's germline CDR1 is SGHAT and CDR2 FQNNGV. The chain's CDR3 is CASSPSGDTQYF. The CDR3 DNA sequence: TGTGCCAGCAGTCCGTCGGGGGATACGCAGTATTTT.

The chain has TRBV5-1 and TRBJ1-2; TRBD1 matches at 7 bases. The germline V gene has CDR1 SGHRS and CDR2 YFSETQ. V dropped 4 bases and J dropped 9; count of bases not matched to a gene: 12. The CDR3 contains 14 residues. The DNA of the CDR3 is TGCGCCAGCAGCAAGGACAGGCTATCTTATAGCTACACCTTC. Its protein product is CASSKDRLSYSYTF.

A single count supports this clone. V gene TRBV7-3 combines with J gene TRBJ2-7, with D perhaps matching TRBD1 (6 bases). This CDR3 is 13 amino acids long. Germline CDR1 reads SGHTA; CDR2 reads FQGTGA. The V end lost 2 bases, the J end lost 3 bases, and 8 bases lay between the germline ends. Written as DNA, the CDR3 is TGTGCCAGCAGCTTACTACAGGGCTACGAGCAGTACTTC. It codes for CASSLLQGYEQYF.

V and J are TRBV30 and TRBJ1-4; a weak D match, TRBD1 (6 bases). CDR3 length: 13 amino acids. Germline V gene data show CDR1 as GTSNPN and CDR2 as SVGIG (reference sequence). The V gene lost 1 base and the J gene lost 7 bases, with 10 bases spanning the gap. As DNA, the CDR3 is TGTGCCTGGAGTGGGGGGCATGGTGAAAAACTGTTTTTT. This codes for CAWSGGHGEKLFF.

This chain uses TRBV5-1 with TRBJ2-3; 9 nucleotides agree with TRBD2. Germline V gives CDR1 SGHRS, CDR2 YFSETQ. The junction had 13 bases not matched to a gene; V was cut back by 0 bases and J by 5 bases. The CDR3 spans 18 residues. The CDR3 DNA is TGCGCCAGCAGCTTGGCGCCTTCTAGCGGGGCTGGGGGAGATACGCAGTATTTT. Translated, it gives CASSLAPSSGAGGDTQYF. Drawing the rest from reference TRBV5-1 and TRBJ2-3, the complete variable domain is KAGVTQTPRYLIKTRGQQVTLSCSPISGHRSVSWYQQTPGQGLQFLFEYFSETQRNKGNFPGRFSGRQFSNSRSEMNVSTLELGDSALYLCASSLAPSSGAGGDTQYFGPGTRLTVL.

This clone has only a few counts. The chain carries TRBV11-2 and TRBJ2-1, with D possibly TRBD1 on 6 matching bases. In germline, CDR1 is SGHAT, CDR2 FQNNGV. V was pared by 7 bases and J by 1 base, with 17 bases between. The CDR3 is made up of 16 amino acids. CDR3 amino acids: CASILNPGQSYNEQFF. In DNA form, the CDR3 reads TGTGCCAGCATCCTAAACCCAGGACAGTCCTACAATGAGCAGTTCTTC.

The chain uses TRBV19 and TRBJ1-1, with 7 bases identical to TRBD1. CDR1 LNHDA and CDR2 SQIVND come from the germline V gene (reference sequence). The ends lost 10 bases at V and 4 bases at J; junction bases unmatched: 9. This CDR3 comprises 13 residues. CDR3 sequence (DNA): TGTGCCACCAGAACAGGGGTTTTCACTGAAGCTTTCTTT. It is translated as CATRTGVFTEAFF.

The count of this clone is one. This chain uses TRBV19 with TRBJ2-1, with 7 bases lining up with TRBD2. The germline V gene encodes CDR1 LNHDA and CDR2 SQIVND (reference sequence). V shed 5 bases, J shed 9 bases, and the junction held 7 bases outside the gene matches. The CDR3 runs 13 residues. CDR3 DNA: TGTGCCAGTAGTGCCAGACTAGCTGGTGAGCAGTTCTTC. Translated, it gives CASSARLAGEQFF.

The chain has TRBV19 and TRBJ1-1; the match to TRBD1 covers 9 bases. This CDR3 contains 13 residues. In germline, CDR1 is LNHDA, CDR2 SQIVND (reference sequence). The ends lost 4 bases at V and 5 bases at J; junction bases unmatched: 2. The CDR3 protein is CASSRQGDTEAFF. For the CDR3, the DNA is TGTGCCAGTAGTAGACAGGGGGATACTGAAGCTTTCTTT.

This chain links TRBV5-6 with TRBJ2-1, with TRBD2 as a possible D gene (5 bases). The CDR3 consists of 12 residues. Trimming shortened V by 5 bases and J by 7 bases, and 10 bases separated the two germline ends. Germline assignment: CDR1 SGHDT and CDR2 YYEEEE. CDR3 DNA: TGTGCCAGCAGTTCGGACTTAAATGAGCAGTTCTTC. Translated: CASSSDLNEQFF.

The chain has TRBV7-9 and TRBJ2-4; 10 bases line up with TRBD1. CDR1 SEHNR and CDR2 FQNEAQ come from the germline V gene (reference sequence). The CDR3 length is 14 residues. Trimming cost V 4 bases and J 15 bases; bases outside gene matches: 12. CDR3 residues: CASSSPGQGPSGYF. CDR3 DNA: TGTGCCAGCAGCTCACCGGGACAGGGGCCTTCGGGGTACTTC.